This section outlines one TCR beta chain sequence together with its context. Unique molecular identifiers were used in preparing the TCRbeta library. MiXCR, applied by TCRdb to the PCR reads, yields one record per CDR3 protein. The sample consists of some 840,000 distinct CDR3 sequences, about 16% of them appearing once. This sample is part of a study of T-cell reconstitution after alpha-beta-depleted transplantation in children. Specimen: PBMCs, mostly from graft donor cells, collected 360 days after TCRalphabeta/CD19-depleted stem cell transplant. The sequence came from a male patient younger than 18 who had a stem cell transplant for acute lymphoblastic leukemia, so the T cells may come from the graft donor.

CDR3 bases: TGCGCCAGCAGTCACGGGTTTTCCTACGAGCAGTACTTC. It codes for CASSHGFSYEQYF. The chain joins TRBV10-2 to TRBJ2-7; D gene ambiguous. V was trimmed by 5 bases and J by 1 base, leaving 9 bases between them. This CDR3 has 13 residues. Germline assignment: CDR1 WSHSY and CDR2 SAAADI.